This paragraph covers one TCR beta chain sequence. Its antigen is not yet known. Per-nucleotide qualities are absent, and no much larger clonotype sits a single base away. CDR1 and CDR2, looked up from the germline V gene (reference sequence), are GTSNPN and SVGIG. V is cut back by 1 base and J by 5 bases, with 5 bases in the junction unmatched. The CDR3 goes from the cysteine to the phenylalanine over 15 residues. The kept DNA is CDR3 alone, 45 bases in frame from the first base. Library creation used the immunoSEQ multiplex PCR assay. TCRdb retrieved this table from immuneACCESS and kept in-frame rearrangements only. Not all clones are present; in checked studies, unresolved V genes account for under half, and no reason is known for the remainder. In all, the sample holds about 150,000 clones, and more than 90% of those were seen once. Under 4% of the sample is held by the ten biggest clonotypes.

The sample belongs to a study of control samples from healthy donors and cancer patients (dated by TCRdb to 2020 to 2021). The receptor's source is a man under 40 in good health. This chain joins TRBV30 to TRBJ1-6; 7 central bases correspond to TRBD1. The sample was blood. CDR3 reads: CAWSDRDSDNSPLHF. DNA sequence: TGTGCCTGGAGTGACCGGGACAGTGATAATTCACCCCTCCACTTT.